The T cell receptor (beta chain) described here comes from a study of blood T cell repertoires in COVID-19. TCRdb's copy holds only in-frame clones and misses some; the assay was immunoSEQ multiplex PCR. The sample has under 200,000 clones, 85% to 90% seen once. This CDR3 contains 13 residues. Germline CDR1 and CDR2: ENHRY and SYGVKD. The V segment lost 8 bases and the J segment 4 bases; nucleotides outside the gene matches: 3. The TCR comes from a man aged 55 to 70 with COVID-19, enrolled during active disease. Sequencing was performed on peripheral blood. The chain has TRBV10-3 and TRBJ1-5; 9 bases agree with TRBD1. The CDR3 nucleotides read TGTGCCATCGGGACAGGGTCTAATCAGCCCCAGCATTTT. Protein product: CAIGTGSNQPQHF.